The entry that follows covers one TCR beta chain sequence. Antigen unknown. Researchers ran the PCR with 60 Vbeta and 13 Jbeta primers. TCRdb's copy holds only in-frame clones and misses some; the assay was immunoSEQ multiplex PCR. The table records about 130,000 clones, 75% to 90% of them present only once. Between the trimmed V and J ends, which lost 2 bases and 3 bases, there was a span of 9 bases. The CDR3 covers 13 residues. Germline values: CDR1 SGHDT, CDR2 YYEEEE. Donors counted as nominally healthy when sampled, yet unrecorded immune exposures were likely. This specimen comes from a study of cytomegalovirus exposure and HLA in healthy donors. Broader study findings: Excluded: some indistinguishable V segments such as TRBV6-2 and TRBV6-3. In a later analysis, at a false discovery rate of 0.05, about 17,000 TCR beta sequences matched HLA alleles. Previously analyzed data showed that most TCR beta V segments were productive at a frequency of about 90% or about 30%.

The sequencing input was PBMCs. V and J are TRBV5-6 and TRBJ2-7; D is possibly TRBD2 (7 bases). This receptor was obtained from a woman aged 40 to 50 in good health and CMV-seropositive. The CDR3 is CASSLGGVYEQYF. The CDR3 DNA sequence: TGTGCCAGCAGCTTAGGGGGGGTCTACGAGCAGTACTTC.